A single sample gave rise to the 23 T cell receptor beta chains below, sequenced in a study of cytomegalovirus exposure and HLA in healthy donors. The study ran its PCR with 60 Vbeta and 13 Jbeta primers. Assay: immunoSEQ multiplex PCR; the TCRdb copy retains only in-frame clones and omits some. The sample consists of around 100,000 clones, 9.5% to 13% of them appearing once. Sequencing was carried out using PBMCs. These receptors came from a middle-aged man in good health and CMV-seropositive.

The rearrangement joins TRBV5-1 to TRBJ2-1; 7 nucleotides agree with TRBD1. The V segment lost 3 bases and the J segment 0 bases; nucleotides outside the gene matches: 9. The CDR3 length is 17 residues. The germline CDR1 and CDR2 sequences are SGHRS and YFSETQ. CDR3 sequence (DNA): TGCGCCAGCAGCTCACAGGGGCCTACCTCCTCCTACAATGAGCAGTTCTTC. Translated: CASSSQGPTSSYNEQFF.

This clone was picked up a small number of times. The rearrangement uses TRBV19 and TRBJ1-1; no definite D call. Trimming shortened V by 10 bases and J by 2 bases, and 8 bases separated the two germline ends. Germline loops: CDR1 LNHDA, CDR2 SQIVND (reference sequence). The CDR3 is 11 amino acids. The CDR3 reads CATIENTEAFF. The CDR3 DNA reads TGTGCCACCATAGAAAACACTGAAGCTTTCTTT.

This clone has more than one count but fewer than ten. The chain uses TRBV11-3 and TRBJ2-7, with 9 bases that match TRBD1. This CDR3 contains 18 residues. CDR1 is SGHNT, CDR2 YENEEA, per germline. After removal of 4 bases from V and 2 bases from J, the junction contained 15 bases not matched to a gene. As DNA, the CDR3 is TGTGCCAGCAGCTATAGGCTCCGACAGGGGGATGACACCTACGAGCAGTACTTC. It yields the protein CASSYRLRQGDDTYEQYF. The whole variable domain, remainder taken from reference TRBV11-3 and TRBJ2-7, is EAGVVQSPRYKIIEKKQPVAFWCNPISGHNTLYWYLQNLGQGPELLIRYENEEAVDDSQLPKDRFSAERLKGVDSTLKIQPAELGDSAVYLCASSYRLRQGDDTYEQYFGPGTRLTVT.

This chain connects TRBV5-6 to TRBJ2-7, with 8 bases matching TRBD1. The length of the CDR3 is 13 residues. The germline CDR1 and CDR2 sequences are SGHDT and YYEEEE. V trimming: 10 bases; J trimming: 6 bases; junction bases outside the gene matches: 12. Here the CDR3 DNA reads TGTGCCTGCCACCGGACAGGGTCTCGCGAGCAGTACTTC. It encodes CACHRTGSREQYF.

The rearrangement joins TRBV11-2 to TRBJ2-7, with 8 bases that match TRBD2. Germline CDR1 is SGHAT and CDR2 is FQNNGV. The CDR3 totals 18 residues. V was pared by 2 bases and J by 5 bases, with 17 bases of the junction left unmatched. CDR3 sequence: CASSLSPRRSGRTNEQYF. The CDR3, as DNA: TGTGCCAGCAGCTTATCTCCTCGAAGGAGCGGGAGAACTAACGAGCAGTACTTC.

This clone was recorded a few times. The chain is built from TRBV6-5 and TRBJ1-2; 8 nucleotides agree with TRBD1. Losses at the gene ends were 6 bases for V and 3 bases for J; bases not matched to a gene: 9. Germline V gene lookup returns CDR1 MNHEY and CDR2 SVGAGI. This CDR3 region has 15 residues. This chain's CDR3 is CASRSDRESDYGYTF. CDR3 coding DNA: TGTGCCAGCAGATCGGACAGGGAGAGTGACTATGGCTACACCTTC.

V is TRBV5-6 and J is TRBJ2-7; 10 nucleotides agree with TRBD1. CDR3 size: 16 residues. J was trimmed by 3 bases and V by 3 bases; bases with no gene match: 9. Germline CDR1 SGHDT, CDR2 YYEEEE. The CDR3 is CASSSGTGERFYEQYF. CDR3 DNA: TGTGCCAGCAGCTCAGGGACAGGGGAACGGTTCTACGAGCAGTACTTC.

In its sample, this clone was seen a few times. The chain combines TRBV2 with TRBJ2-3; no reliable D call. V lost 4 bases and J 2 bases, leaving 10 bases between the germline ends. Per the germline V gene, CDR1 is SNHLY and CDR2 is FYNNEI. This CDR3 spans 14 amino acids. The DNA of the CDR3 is TGTGCCAGCAGTGGACTCCTAATCACAGATACGCAGTATTTT. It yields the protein CASSGLLITDTQYF.

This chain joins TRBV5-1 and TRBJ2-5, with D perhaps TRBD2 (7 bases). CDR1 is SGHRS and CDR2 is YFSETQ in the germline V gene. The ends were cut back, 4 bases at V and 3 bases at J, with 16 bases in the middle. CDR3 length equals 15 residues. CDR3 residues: CASSLGGREEETQYF. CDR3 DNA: TGCGCCAGCAGCCTTGGGGGCCGGGAGGAAGAGACCCAGTACTTC. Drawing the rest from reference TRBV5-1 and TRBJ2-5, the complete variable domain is KAGVTQTPRYLIKTRGQQVTLSCSPISGHRSVSWYQQTPGQGLQFLFEYFSETQRNKGNFPGRFSGRQFSNSRSEMNVSTLELGDSALYLCASSLGGREEETQYFGPGTRLLVL.

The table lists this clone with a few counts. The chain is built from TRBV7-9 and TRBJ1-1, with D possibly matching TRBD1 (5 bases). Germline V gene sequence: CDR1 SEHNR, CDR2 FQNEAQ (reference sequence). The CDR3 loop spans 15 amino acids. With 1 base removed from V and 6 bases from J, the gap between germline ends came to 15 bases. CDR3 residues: CASSLDVGEVAEAFF. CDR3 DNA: TGTGCCAGCAGCTTAGACGTGGGGGAGGTGGCTGAAGCTTTCTTT.

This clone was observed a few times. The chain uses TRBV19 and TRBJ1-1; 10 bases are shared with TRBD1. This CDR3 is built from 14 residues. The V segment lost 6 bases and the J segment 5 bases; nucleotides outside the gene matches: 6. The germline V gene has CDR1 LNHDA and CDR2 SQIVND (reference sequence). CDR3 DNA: TGTGCCAGTAGACAGGACAGGGGGAGGACTGAAGCTTTCTTT. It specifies CASRQDRGRTEAFF.

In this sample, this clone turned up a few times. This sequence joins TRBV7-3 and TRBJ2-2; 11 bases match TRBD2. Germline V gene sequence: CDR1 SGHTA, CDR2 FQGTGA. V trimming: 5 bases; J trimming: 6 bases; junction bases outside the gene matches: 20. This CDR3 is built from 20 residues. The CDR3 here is CASSPHNTQLSGRAPGELFF. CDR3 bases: TGTGCCAGCAGCCCACATAATACTCAACTTAGCGGGAGGGCCCCCGGGGAGCTGTTTTTT.

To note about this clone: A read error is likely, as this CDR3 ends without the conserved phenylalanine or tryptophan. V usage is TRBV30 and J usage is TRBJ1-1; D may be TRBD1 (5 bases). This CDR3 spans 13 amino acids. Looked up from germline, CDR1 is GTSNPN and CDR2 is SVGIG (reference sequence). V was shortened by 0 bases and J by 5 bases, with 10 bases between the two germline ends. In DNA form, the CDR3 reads TGTGCCTGGAGTGTGGGGGTAGGGACTGAAGCTTTCGTT. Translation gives CAWSVGVGTEAFV.

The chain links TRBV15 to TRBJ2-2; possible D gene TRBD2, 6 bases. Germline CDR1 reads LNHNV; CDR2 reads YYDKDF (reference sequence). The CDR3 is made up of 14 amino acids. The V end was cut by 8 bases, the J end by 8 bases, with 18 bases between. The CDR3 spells CATHNGGAAGELFF. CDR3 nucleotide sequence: TGTGCCACCCACAACGGAGGGGCCGCGGGGGAGCTGTTTTTT.

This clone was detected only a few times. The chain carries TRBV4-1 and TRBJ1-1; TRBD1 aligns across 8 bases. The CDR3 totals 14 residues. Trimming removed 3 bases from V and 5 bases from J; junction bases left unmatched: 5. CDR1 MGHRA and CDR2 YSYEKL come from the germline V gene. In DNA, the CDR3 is TGCGCCAGCAGCCACCCAGGGGGCCAGACTGAAGCTTTCTTT. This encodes CASSHPGGQTEAFF.

The CDR3: CASSVRRESYEQYF. CDR3 in DNA: TGTGCCAGCAGCGTAAGGCGGGAAAGCTACGAGCAGTACTTC. The chain uses TRBV9 and TRBJ2-7; tentatively, D is TRBD2 (6 bases). Germline-derived CDR1 and CDR2 are SGDLS and YYNGEE. This CDR3 contains 14 residues. The V gene lost 1 base and the J gene lost 3 bases, with 11 bases spanning the gap.

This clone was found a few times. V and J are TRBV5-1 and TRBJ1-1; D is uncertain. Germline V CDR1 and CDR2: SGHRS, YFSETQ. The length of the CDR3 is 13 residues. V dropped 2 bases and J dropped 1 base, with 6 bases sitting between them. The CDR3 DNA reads TGCGCCAGCAGCTTCGACACGAACACTGAAGCTTTCTTT. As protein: CASSFDTNTEAFF.

The CDR3 protein is CASSYSPTVYNEKLFF. CDR3 coding DNA: TGTGCCAGCAGTTATTCCCCGACAGTCTATAATGAAAAACTGTTTTTT. V usage is TRBV6-5 and J usage is TRBJ1-4; weak D call: TRBD1 (5 bases). In germline, CDR1 is MNHEY, CDR2 SVGAGI. The CDR3 consists of 16 residues. V dropped 3 bases and J dropped 4 bases, with 15 bases sitting between them.

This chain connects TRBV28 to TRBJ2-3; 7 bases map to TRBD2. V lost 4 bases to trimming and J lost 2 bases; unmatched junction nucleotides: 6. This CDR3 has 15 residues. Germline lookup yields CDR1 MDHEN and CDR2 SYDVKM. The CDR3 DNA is TGTGCCAGCAGTTCAAGCGGGGACCCCACAGATACGCAGTATTTT. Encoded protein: CASSSSGDPTDTQYF.

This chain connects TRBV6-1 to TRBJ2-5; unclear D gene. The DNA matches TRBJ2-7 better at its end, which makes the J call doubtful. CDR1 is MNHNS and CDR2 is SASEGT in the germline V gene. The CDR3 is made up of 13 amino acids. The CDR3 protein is CASSEGLHYEQYF. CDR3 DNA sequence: TGTGCCAGCAGTGAAGGACTTCACTACGAGCAGTACTTC.

CDR3 in DNA: TGTGCCAGCAGCCGCAGGGGAGGCAATCAGCCCCAGCATTTT. Translated: CASSRRGGNQPQHF. V gene TRBV7-2 combines with J gene TRBJ1-5, with D maybe TRBD1 (6 bases). V lost 5 bases and J lost 2, with 10 bases in between. Germline CDR1 reads SGHTA; CDR2 reads FQGNSA. The CDR3 length is 14 residues.

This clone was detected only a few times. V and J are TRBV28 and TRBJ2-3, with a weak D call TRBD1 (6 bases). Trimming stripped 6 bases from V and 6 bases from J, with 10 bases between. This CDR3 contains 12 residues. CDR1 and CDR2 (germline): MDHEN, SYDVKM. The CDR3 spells CASRQTGDTQYF. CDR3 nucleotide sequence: TGTGCCAGCAGACAAACAGGGGATACGCAGTATTTT.

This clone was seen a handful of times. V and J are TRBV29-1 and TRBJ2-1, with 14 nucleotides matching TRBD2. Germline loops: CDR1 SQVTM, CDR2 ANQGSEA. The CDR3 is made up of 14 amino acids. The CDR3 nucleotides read TGCAGTGAGGGACTAGCGGGAGCCTACAATGAGCAGTTCTTC. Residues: CSEGLAGAYNEQFF.